The 10 T cell receptor beta chains listed next were all sequenced from one sample in a study of type 1 and type 2 diabetes patients. PCR was run on genomic DNA. Multiplex PCR with 30 forward and 13 reverse primers amplified the TCR beta CDR3. TCRdb called the multiplex PCR reads again in MiXCR, with one record for every CDR3 protein. The table lists 250,000 to 300,000 distinct CDR3 sequences, roughly 50% of them singletons. The sequenced sample consisted of peripheral blood mononuclear cells (PBMCs). The receptors originated from a man between 18 and 35 years old with type 2 diabetes.

The rearrangement uses TRBV15 and TRBJ2-5; 9 bases are shared with TRBD1. The J call may be in error: the DNA end matches TRBJ2-1 better. The CDR3 covers 15 residues. The germline V gene encodes CDR1 LNHNV and CDR2 YYDKDF (reference sequence). The CDR3 DNA sequence: TGTGCCACCAGCAGAGGAACAGGGGGCGATGAGACCCAGTTCTTC. This gives the protein CATSRGTGGDETQFF.

V and J are TRBV10-3 and TRBJ2-1; 10 bases map to TRBD2. Germline V gene data show CDR1 as ENHRY and CDR2 as SYGVKD. The CDR3 runs to 16 residues. V lost 0 bases and J lost 6; bases outside the gene matches: 5. CDR3 protein: CAISESSTSGFNEQFF. As DNA, the CDR3 is TGTGCCATCAGTGAGTCGTCGACTAGCGGGTTCAATGAGCAGTTCTTC.

The chain combines TRBV12-3 or TRBV12-4 with TRBJ2-7; 8 bases align to TRBD2. V dropped 8 bases and J dropped 3; count of bases not matched to a gene: 9. The CDR3 is 14 amino acids. The CDR3 here is CASRGERGGYEQYF. In nucleotides, the CDR3 is TGTGCCAGCCGCGGGGAACGGGGGGGCTACGAGCAGTACTTC.

This clonotype came up a few times. The genes are TRBV7-2 and TRBJ1-2; D unresolved. The length of the CDR3 is 15 residues. V was shortened by 4 bases and J by 0 bases, with 12 bases between the two germline ends. Per the germline V gene, CDR1 is SGHTA and CDR2 is FQGNSA. CDR3 residues: CASSSLDLANYGYTF. The CDR3 DNA sequence: TGTGCCAGCAGCTCTTTAGATTTAGCTAACTATGGCTACACCTTC.

The chain joins TRBV12-5 to TRBJ1-1; 7 bases align to TRBD1. V lost 6 bases and J lost 3; bases outside the gene matches: 4. Looked up from germline, CDR1 is LGHNT and CDR2 is FRNRAP. This CDR3 is 13 amino acids long. CDR3 in DNA: TGTGCTAGTGGGCCAGGACAGGACACTGAAGCTTTCTTT. Protein product: CASGPGQDTEAFF.

V usage is TRBV15 and J usage is TRBJ2-3, with 10 nucleotides matching TRBD2. The CDR3 has 15 amino acids. After removal of 9 bases from V and 2 bases from J, the junction contained 8 bases not matched to a gene. Germline lookup yields CDR1 LNHNV and CDR2 YYDKDF (reference sequence). In DNA form, the CDR3 reads TGTGCCACAAGTTTTAGCGGGGGGTACACAGATACGCAGTATTTT. It translates to CATSFSGGYTDTQYF. The whole variable domain, filled in from reference TRBV15 and TRBJ2-3, reads DAMVIQNPRYQVTQFGKPVTLSCSQTLNHNVMYWYQQKSSQAPKLLFHYYDKDFNNEADTPDNFQSRRPNTSFCFLDIRSPGLGDTAMYLCATSFSGGYTDTQYFGPGTRLTVL.

The chain carries TRBV11-2 and TRBJ2-7, with 7 positions matching TRBD1. Looked up from germline, CDR1 is SGHAT and CDR2 is FQNNGV. CDR3 length: 13 amino acids. V lost 1 base and J lost 6; bases outside the gene matches: 3. DNA of the CDR3: TGTGCCAGCAGCTTAGGACAGGGCCCCGAGCAGTACTTC. Translation: CASSLGQGPEQYF.

This clonotype was detected only a few times. The chain links TRBV28 to TRBJ2-7, with a tentative D call TRBD2 (6 bases). The CDR3 is 15 amino acids. The germline gives CDR1 MDHEN, CDR2 SYDVKM. Trimming stripped 6 bases from V and 1 base from J, with 16 bases between. The CDR3 DNA reads TGTGCCAGCAGCTTCTCGGGGGAGACTTCCTACGAGCAGTACTTC. Translated: CASSFSGETSYEQYF.

V gene TRBV4-1 combines with J gene TRBJ2-2, with D possibly being TRBD1 (5 bases). Germline CDR1 MGHRA, CDR2 YSYEKL. The CDR3 totals 18 residues. V dropped 1 base and J dropped 0 bases, with 15 bases sitting between them. The CDR3 DNA is TGCGCCAGCAGCCAAGTCTATTGGACAACCGCGAACACCGGGGAGCTGTTTTTT. Translated, it gives CASSQVYWTTANTGELFF.

V usage is TRBV20-1 and J usage is TRBJ2-5; no clear D. V lost 0 bases and J 5 bases, leaving 13 bases between the germline ends. This CDR3 region has 14 residues. Germline V gene data show CDR1 as DFQATT and CDR2 as SNEGSKA (reference sequence). The CDR3 protein is CSARDHSVTETQYF. CDR3 nucleotides: TGCAGTGCTAGAGATCACTCCGTAACGGAGACCCAGTACTTC.